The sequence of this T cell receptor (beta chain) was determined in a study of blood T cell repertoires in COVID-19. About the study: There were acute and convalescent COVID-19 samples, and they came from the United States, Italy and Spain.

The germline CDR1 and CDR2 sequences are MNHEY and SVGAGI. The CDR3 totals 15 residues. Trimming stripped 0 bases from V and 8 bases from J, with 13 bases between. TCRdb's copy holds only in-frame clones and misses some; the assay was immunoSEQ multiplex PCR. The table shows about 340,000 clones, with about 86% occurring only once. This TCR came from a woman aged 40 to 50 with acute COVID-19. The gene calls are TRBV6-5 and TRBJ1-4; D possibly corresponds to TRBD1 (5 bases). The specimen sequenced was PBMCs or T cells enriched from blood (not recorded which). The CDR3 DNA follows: TGTGCCAGCAGTTACTCCAGCAGGGATAGGGAAAAACTGTTTTTT. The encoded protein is CASSYSSRDREKLFF.